One T cell receptor beta chain is described in this entry. Study processing details: Estimates of nucleated cell counts were drawn from the amplification of reference gene primers. Generated by immunoSEQ multiplex PCR, the TCRdb table keeps only in-frame clones and is missing some. The V and J calls and clone size were taken over from that table, and D and trimming were inferred from the DNA. The sample records roughly 52,000 clones, 70% to 90% being singletons. The data were obtained in a study of blood T cell repertoires in COVID-19. Study as a whole: The United States, Italy and Spain were the sources of the acute and convalescent COVID-19 samples. T cells, B-cell-depleted T cells, or PBMCs supplied cDNA or gDNA.

CDR1 and CDR2 (germline): LNHDA, SQIVND (reference sequence). The CDR3 consists of 14 residues. Trimming took 7 bases from V and 5 from J, leaving 17 bases between them. The sequenced sample consisted of peripheral blood. This chain joins TRBV19 and TRBJ1-2; D not resolved. The sequence derives from a human donor in a cohort sampled during active COVID-19. The CDR3 loop is CASTAVNSGYGYTF. DNA for the CDR3: TGTGCCAGTACCGCCGTAAACAGCGGGTATGGCTACACCTTC.